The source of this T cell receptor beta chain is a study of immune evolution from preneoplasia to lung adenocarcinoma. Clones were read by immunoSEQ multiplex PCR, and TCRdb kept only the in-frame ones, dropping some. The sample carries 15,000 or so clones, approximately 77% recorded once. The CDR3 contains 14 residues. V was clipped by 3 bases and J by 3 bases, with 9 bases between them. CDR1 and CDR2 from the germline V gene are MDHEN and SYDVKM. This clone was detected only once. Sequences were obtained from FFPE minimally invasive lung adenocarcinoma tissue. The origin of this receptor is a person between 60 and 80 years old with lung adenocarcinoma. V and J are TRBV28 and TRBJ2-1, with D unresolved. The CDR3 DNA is TGTGCCAGCAGTTTTGTGGGTGTCTACAATGAGCAGTTCTTC. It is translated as CASSFVGVYNEQFF.